The TCR beta chain under discussion was sequenced for a study of blood T cell repertoires in COVID-19. Turning to the study itself: Both acute and convalescent COVID-19 samples were obtained from the United States, Italy and Spain. The cDNA or gDNA used as material had been derived from T cells, B-cell-depleted T cells, or PBMCs.

Germline-derived CDR1 and CDR2 are SGHDT and YYEEEE. The CDR3 has 16 amino acids. The J segment lost 5 bases and the V segment lost 0 bases, leaving 9 bases of the junction unmatched. In the original analysis: It was from reference gene primer amplification that nucleated cell counts were estimated. Sequencing used immunoSEQ multiplex PCR; TCRdb keeps in-frame clones, though not all of them. V and J calls plus clone size are reproduced from that table; the DNA served to infer D and trimming. Of 78,000 or so clones in the sample, roughly 89% were seen once. The sequenced sample consisted of peripheral blood. The chain links TRBV5-6 to TRBJ2-5; 8 bases are shared with TRBD2. The source is a woman in her fifties or sixties with acute or convalescent COVID-19. Written as DNA, the CDR3 is TGTGCCAGCAGCTTGGGACTAGCGTCGGTTGGGGAGACCCAGTACTTC. It codes for CASSLGLASVGETQYF.